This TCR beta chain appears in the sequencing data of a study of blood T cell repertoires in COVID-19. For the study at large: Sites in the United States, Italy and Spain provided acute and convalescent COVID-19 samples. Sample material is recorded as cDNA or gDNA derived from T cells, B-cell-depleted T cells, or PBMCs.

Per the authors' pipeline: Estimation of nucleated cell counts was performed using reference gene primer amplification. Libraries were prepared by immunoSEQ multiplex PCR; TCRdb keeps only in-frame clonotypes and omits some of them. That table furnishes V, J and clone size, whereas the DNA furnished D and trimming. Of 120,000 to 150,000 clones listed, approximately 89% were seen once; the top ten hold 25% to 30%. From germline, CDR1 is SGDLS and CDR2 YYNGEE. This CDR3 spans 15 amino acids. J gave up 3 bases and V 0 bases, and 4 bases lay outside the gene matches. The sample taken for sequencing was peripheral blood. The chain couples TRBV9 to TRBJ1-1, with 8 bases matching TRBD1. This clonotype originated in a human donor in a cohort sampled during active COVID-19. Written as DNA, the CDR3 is TGTGCCAGCAGCGTAGATCACAGGGGGGACACTGAAGCTTTCTTT. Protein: CASSVDHRGDTEAFF.